Listed below are T cell receptor beta chains from one sample, sequenced in a study of blood T cell repertoires in COVID-19. Some clones are missing from TCRdb's copy, which holds only in-frame ones; the method was immunoSEQ multiplex PCR. Seen here are around 200,000 clones, under 90% observed once, and the top ten hold around 13%. The sequenced sample consisted of peripheral blood. The receptors come from a woman aged 70 to 79 with COVID-19, enrolled during active disease. Both conserved end residues are part of each CDR3. A D gene is named only where the DNA matches it firmly. Not every row has a clone size; where given, it reads once, few, many or a size class.

d_call	v_call	j_call	clone_size	cdr3_nt	cdr3_aa
TRBD1	TRBV9	TRBJ1-6	.	TGTGCCAGCAGCTCTTCGACAGGGTCAAATTCACCCCTCCACTTT	CASSSSTGSNSPLHF
.	TRBV15	TRBJ1-5	.	TGTGCCACCAGCAGAGATCAGGGAGGCTGGGGCAATCAGCCCCAGCATTTT	CATSRDQGGWGNQPQHF
.	TRBV28	TRBJ1-1	few	TGTGCCACCCGAGGGGGGGCCCTCCGCTGGACTGAAGCTTTCTTT	CATRGGALRWTEAFF
.	TRBV2	TRBJ2-4	.	TGTGCCAGCAATACGGGAACCATTCAGTACTTC	CASNTGTIQYF
TRBD1	TRBV28	TRBJ1-2	.	TGTGCCAGCAGGCGAGAGGGGGCGAGTGGCTACACCTTC	CASRREGASGYTF
TRBD1	TRBV28	TRBJ1-5	few	TGTGCCAGCATCCAGACAGGGGGGTCCAATCAGCCCCAGCATTTT	CASIQTGGSNQPQHF
.	TRBV19	TRBJ1-1	.	TGTGCCAGTAGTATTCAACCGGGGGGAAGTGAAGCTTTCTTT	CASSIQPGGSEAFF
.	TRBV12-3/TRBV12-4	TRBJ1-2	once	TGTGCCAGCAGTTTTGTCCTAGGCAGTGGCTACACCTTC	CASSFVLGSGYTF
TRBD1	TRBV4-2	TRBJ2-1	.	TGTGCCAGCAGCGAAATGGGGACAGGGGTAGGGAATGAGCAGTTCTTC	CASSEMGTGVGNEQFF
.	TRBV30	TRBJ1-2	.	TGTGCCTGGAGCCCCCAGGTGACCAACTATGGCTACACCTTC	CAWSPQVTNYGYTF
TRBD2	TRBV28	TRBJ2-2	.	TGTGCCAGCCTTAGCGGGAGATTTGGCGGGGAGCTGTTTTTT	CASLSGRFGGELFF
.	TRBV4-1	TRBJ1-1	.	TGCGCCAGCTGCCGGACAGCTGTGAACACTGAAGCTTTCTTT	CASCRTAVNTEAFF
.	TRBV15	TRBJ2-1	.	TGTGCCACCAGCAGAGATCGCGGGGAGCAGTTCTTC	CATSRDRGEQFF
.	TRBV28	TRBJ1-1	.	TGTGCCAGCAGTTTGGGCAGCGGATACACTGAAGCTTTCTTT	CASSLGSGYTEAFF
.	TRBV28	TRBJ1-5	.	TGTGCCAGCAGTTTGAGCTGGAATCAGCCCCAGCATTTT	CASSLSWNQPQHF
.	TRBV10-3	TRBJ2-5	.	TGTGCCATCAGTGACTCATACCCAGGGGGGGAGACCCAGTACTTC	CAISDSYPGGETQYF
.	TRBV2	TRBJ1-4	.	TGTGCCAGCAGTGGCGGAGGCTCAACTAATGAAAAACTGTTTTTT	CASSGGGSTNEKLFF
TRBD1	TRBV6-6	TRBJ1-3	.	TGTGCCATCGGGACAGTCTCTGGAAACACCATATATTTT	CAIGTVSGNTIYF
TRBD2	TRBV25-1	TRBJ2-1	.	TGTGCCAGCAGTGATTTAGCGGGAGGGCCTGGGGATGAGCAGTTCTTC	CASSDLAGGPGDEQFF
TRBD1	TRBV5-1	TRBJ1-2	.	TGCGCCAGCAGCATAGACAGGGGAGCCTATGGCTACACCTTC	CASSIDRGAYGYTF
.	TRBV7-3	TRBJ2-3	.	TGTGCCAGCAGCTTTGGGGAGGGCACAGATACGCAGTATTTT	CASSFGEGTDTQYF
TRBD1	TRBV5-4	TRBJ1-1	.	TGTGCCAGCAGCTCCGGACAGGGCGCGGGATTGAACACTGAAGCTTTCTTT	CASSSGQGAGLNTEAFF
TRBD2	TRBV4-1	TRBJ2-1	.	TGCGCCAGCAGCCAACTAGCGGGGGGCGTAGGTGAGCAGTTCTTC	CASSQLAGGVGEQFF
TRBD2	TRBV5-1	TRBJ2-7	.	TGCGCCAGCAGCTGGAGCGGGAGCGAAATCGGCGAGCAGTACTTC	CASSWSGSEIGEQYF
TRBD1	TRBV2	TRBJ1-1	.	TGTGCCAGCAGTAACACAGGGGACACTGAAGCTTTCTTT	CASSNTGDTEAFF
.	TRBV10-3	TRBJ2-5	.	TGTGCCATCAGTGAGTCAATCACGGGGAAAGAGACCCAGTACTTC	CAISESITGKETQYF